The 25 T cell receptor beta chains below come from one sample, sequenced in a study of blood T cell repertoires in COVID-19. Profiled with immunoSEQ multiplex PCR; TCRdb holds only in-frame clones, not every one. The table lists nearly 50,000 clones, 86% of them singletons. The specimen sequenced was peripheral blood. The receptors come from a woman older than 75 with COVID-19, enrolled during active disease.

The CDR3 region is CATSDPRTGPSTDTQYF. The CDR3 DNA follows: TGTGCCACCAGTGACCCCCGGACAGGCCCTAGCACAGATACGCAGTATTTT. The chain employs TRBV24-1 and TRBJ2-3; 7 bases match TRBD1. The CDR3 runs to 17 residues. V trimming: 4 bases; J trimming: 0 bases; junction bases outside the gene matches: 9. Per germline, CDR1 KGHDR and CDR2 SFDVKD.

The chain joins TRBV5-1 to TRBJ2-5; TRBD2 matches at 12 bases. The CDR3 is 16 amino acids. V shed 0 bases, J shed 2 bases, and the junction held 2 bases outside the gene matches. Looked up from germline, CDR1 is SGHRS and CDR2 is YFSETQ. The CDR3 spells CASSLASGGGQETQYF. CDR3 sequence (DNA): TGCGCCAGCAGCTTGGCTAGCGGGGGGGGACAAGAGACCCAGTACTTC.

The chain employs TRBV6-1 and TRBJ1-2; TRBD1 is a possible D gene (5 bases). The CDR3 runs to 15 residues. Germline V gene sequence: CDR1 MNHNS, CDR2 SASEGT. V was pared by 3 bases and J by 0 bases, with 11 bases between. The CDR3 DNA is TGTGCCAGCAGTGATCAGGGTCAGGCTAACTATGGCTACACCTTC. Encoded protein: CASSDQGQANYGYTF.

This chain uses TRBV2 with TRBJ2-7, with 15 bases matching TRBD2. Germline V gives CDR1 SNHLY, CDR2 FYNNEI. The CDR3 covers 15 residues. J gave up 11 bases and V 5 bases, and 10 bases lay outside the gene matches. CDR3 sequence reads: CASSQIRTSGRAEYF. The CDR3, as DNA: TGTGCCAGCAGTCAGATAAGGACTAGCGGGAGGGCTGAGTACTTC.

CDR3 bases: TGTGCCAGCAGTCAAAGGACAGGGGCCTACGAGCAGTACTTC. Translating gives CASSQRTGAYEQYF. The J gene is TRBJ2-7, the V gene TRBV6-5; 9 nucleotides agree with TRBD1. Germline loops: CDR1 MNHEY, CDR2 SVGAGI. The CDR3 extends over 14 amino acids. With 5 bases clipped from V and 2 bases from J, the junction kept 4 bases outside the gene matches.

The chain recombines TRBV5-1 with TRBJ2-5, with 10 bases lining up with TRBD2. The CDR3 covers 15 residues. V trimming: 0 bases; J trimming: 5 bases; junction bases outside the gene matches: 4. The germline V gene encodes CDR1 SGHRS and CDR2 YFSETQ. The CDR3 sequence: CASSLASGGAETQYF. The CDR3 DNA is TGCGCCAGCAGCTTGGCCAGCGGGGGGGCGGAGACCCAGTACTTC.

The chain couples TRBV10-3 to TRBJ1-1; possible D gene TRBD1, 5 bases. This CDR3 region has 13 residues. Trimming pared 6 bases from V and 2 bases from J, leaving 10 bases between. CDR1 ENHRY and CDR2 SYGVKD come from the germline V gene. The CDR3 reads CAIRQGVNTEAFF. The CDR3 DNA reads as TGTGCCATCAGGCAGGGTGTAAACACTGAAGCTTTCTTT.

This chain links TRBV30 with TRBJ1-1; 8 bases line up with TRBD1. CDR3 size: 14 residues. J lost 2 bases, V lost 5 bases, and 7 bases had no gene match. Germline V gene lookup returns CDR1 GTSNPN and CDR2 SVGIG (reference sequence). The CDR3 DNA reads TGTGCCTGGCGTATCAGGGGGCGTAACACTGAAGCTTTCTTT. This sequence encodes CAWRIRGRNTEAFF.

The chain combines TRBV30 with TRBJ1-1; D possibly corresponds to TRBD1 (6 bases). The V end was cut by 3 bases, the J end by 2 bases, with 16 bases between. Germline-derived CDR1 and CDR2 are GTSNPN and SVGIG (reference sequence). The CDR3 totals 15 residues. CDR3 protein: CAWRRKGGANTEAFF. DNA for the CDR3: TGTGCCTGGAGAAGGAAGGGGGGGGCCAACACTGAAGCTTTCTTT. Drawing the rest from reference TRBV30 and TRBJ1-1, the complete variable domain is SQTIHQWPATLVQPVGSPLSLECTVEGTSNPNLYWYRQAAGRGLQLLFYSVGIGQISSEVPQNLSASRPQDRQFILSSKKLLLSDSGFYLCAWRRKGGANTEAFFGQGTRLTVV.

The rearrangement uses TRBV5-5 and TRBJ1-5; 7 nucleotides agree with TRBD1. The CDR3 is 15 amino acids. V lost 3 bases and J lost 7; bases outside the gene matches: 10. Germline assignment: CDR1 SGHKS and CDR2 YYEKEE (reference sequence). CDR3 loop: CASSSRDREEQPQHF. CDR3 nucleotides: TGTGCCAGCAGCTCGCGGGACAGAGAAGAGCAGCCCCAGCATTTT.

The J gene is TRBJ1-5, the V gene TRBV6-4; TRBD1 matches 7 bases. This CDR3 has 14 amino acids. In germline, CDR1 is MRHNA, CDR2 SNTAGT. J gave up 4 bases and V 8 bases, and 8 bases lay outside the gene matches. Written as DNA, the CDR3 is TGTGCCAGCCGTAGACAGGGTCGAAATCAGCCCCAGCATTTT. It is translated as CASRRQGRNQPQHF.

For the CDR3, the DNA is TGTGCCATCAGTGAGTGGGACAGTTCCTATGGCTACACCTTC. Residues: CAISEWDSSYGYTF. The chain recombines TRBV10-3 with TRBJ1-2; 7 nucleotides align to TRBD1. The CDR3 is 14 residues long. The V and J ends lost 1 base and 4 bases, in that order; junction bases with no gene match: 3. Germline CDR1 reads ENHRY; CDR2 reads SYGVKD.

The chain has TRBV29-1 and TRBJ1-3, with D possibly TRBD1 on 6 matching bases. The germline CDR1 and CDR2 sequences are SQVTM and ANQGSEA. Trimming cost V 0 bases and J 3 bases, with 15 bases left between them. The CDR3 runs to 16 residues. As DNA, the CDR3 is TGCAGCGTTGAAGATTGGGGGGGGCGTCGTGGAAACACCATATATTTT. As protein: CSVEDWGGRRGNTIYF.

This sequence joins TRBV7-8 and TRBJ2-1; 7 bases match TRBD2. The CDR3 contains 16 residues. The trim removed 4 bases at V and 4 bases at J, leaving 10 bases unmatched. From germline, CDR1 is SGHVS and CDR2 FQNEAQ. CDR3 amino acids: CASSSASSGFYNEQFF. DNA of the CDR3: TGTGCCAGCAGCTCCGCTTCTAGCGGATTTTACAATGAGCAGTTCTTC.

The chain uses TRBV9 and TRBJ1-1, with TRBD1 matching 8 bases. The trim removed 5 bases at V and 0 bases at J, leaving 6 bases unmatched. The CDR3 runs to 15 residues. Per the germline V gene, CDR1 is SGDLS and CDR2 is YYNGEE. The DNA for the CDR3 is TGTGCCAGCAGAGACAGGGGTAACATGAACACTGAAGCTTTCTTT. Translating it yields CASRDRGNMNTEAFF.

The chain combines TRBV3-1 (or the pseudogene TRBV3-2) with TRBJ1-2; 7 bases map to TRBD1. CDR1 LGHDT and CDR2 YNNKEL come from the germline V gene (reference sequence). Unmatched junction bases numbered 0, after V lost 1 base and J lost 4 bases. The CDR3 consists of 13 residues. CDR3 protein: CASSQGQGYGYTF. CDR3 sequence (DNA): TGTGCCAGCAGCCAAGGACAGGGCTATGGCTACACCTTC.

This chain joins TRBV5-1 and TRBJ2-1, with 9 bases matching TRBD2. V dropped 4 bases and J dropped 8; count of bases not matched to a gene: 10. Germline CDR1 and CDR2: SGHRS and YFSETQ. The CDR3 consists of 15 residues. In nucleotides, the CDR3 is TGCGCCAGCAGCCTCCAGCGGGGGGTCAGGCATGAGCAGTTCTTC. Its translation is CASSLQRGVRHEQFF.

The chain is built from TRBV24-1 and TRBJ2-5; tentative D call: TRBD2 (5 bases). The CDR3 is 14 residues long. Per germline, CDR1 KGHDR and CDR2 SFDVKD. V was shortened by 1 base and J by 4 bases, with 9 bases between the two germline ends. The CDR3 spells CATSDFPGVETQYF. CDR3 nucleotides: TGTGCCACCAGTGATTTCCCCGGGGTAGAGACCCAGTACTTC.

J is TRBJ1-1 and V is TRBV6-5; unclear D gene. The CDR3 consists of 14 residues. Germline CDR1 reads MNHEY; CDR2 reads SVGAGI. DNA of the CDR3: TGTTTCTGCTCTCGGACTACAATGAACACTGAAGCTTTCTTT. Its protein is CFCSRTTMNTEAFF.

In this sample, this clone turned up a few times. The genes are TRBV12-3 or TRBV12-4 and TRBJ1-1, with 8 positions matching TRBD1. The V segment lost 8 bases and the J segment 3 bases; nucleotides outside the gene matches: 5. CDR3 length: 13 residues. In DNA, the CDR3 is TGTGCCAGCCGTACAGGGGGGGACACTGAAGCTTTCTTT. This codes for CASRTGGDTEAFF.

This clone was counted only a few times. The chain joins TRBV7-2 to TRBJ1-1; D is unclear. This CDR3 contains 13 residues. Trimming stripped 4 bases from V and 1 base from J, with 7 bases between. CDR1 is SGHTA, CDR2 FQGNSA, per germline. In nucleotides, the CDR3 is TGTGCCAGCAGCTCACAGAAGAACACTGAAGCTTTCTTT. This translates into CASSSQKNTEAFF.

This clone was picked up one time. The J gene is TRBJ1-1, the V gene TRBV7-2, with 10 bases matching TRBD1. The trim removed 4 bases at V and 5 bases at J, leaving 7 bases unmatched. The CDR3 runs to 15 residues. Germline CDR1 SGHTA, CDR2 FQGNSA. DNA of the CDR3: TGTGCCAGCAGCTCCGGGACAGGGGTAGGTACTGAAGCTTTCTTT. It encodes CASSSGTGVGTEAFF.

The chain combines TRBV18 with TRBJ2-7, with D possibly being TRBD1 (6 bases). V was trimmed by 1 base and J by 4 bases, leaving 17 bases between them. Germline V lookup: CDR1 KGHSH, CDR2 LQKENI. The CDR3 has 16 residues. In DNA, the CDR3 is TGTGCCAGCTCACCACGTATAGGGGACACTGCTTACGAGCAGTACTTC. It specifies CASSPRIGDTAYEQYF.

This clone occurred once. The chain has TRBV3-1 (or the pseudogene TRBV3-2) and TRBJ2-7; D perhaps matches TRBD1 (5 bases). Per the germline V gene, CDR1 is LGHDT and CDR2 is YNNKEL (reference sequence). Trimming stripped 7 bases from V and 7 bases from J, with 20 bases between. CDR3 length equals 14 residues. The CDR3 sequence is CASTLTGRVGEQYF. The DNA for the CDR3 is TGTGCCAGCACCTTAACGGGCAGGGTGGGGGAGCAGTACTTC.

The genes are TRBV24-1 and TRBJ2-5; D possibly corresponds to TRBD1 (5 bases). V gave up 2 bases and J gave up 0 bases, with 9 bases separating them. This CDR3 has 15 amino acids. CDR1 and CDR2 (germline): KGHDR, SFDVKD. The CDR3 loop reads CATSDSTDYQETQYF. CDR3 DNA: TGTGCCACCAGTGATTCGACAGATTACCAAGAGACCCAGTACTTC.